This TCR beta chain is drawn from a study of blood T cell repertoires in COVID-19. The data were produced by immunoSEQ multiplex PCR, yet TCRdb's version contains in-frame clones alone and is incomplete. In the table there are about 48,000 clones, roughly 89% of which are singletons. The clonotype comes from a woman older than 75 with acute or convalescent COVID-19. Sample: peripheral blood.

As DNA, the CDR3 is TGTGCCAGCAGCCCCCACAGGGATAATTCACCCCTCCACTTT. Its protein product is CASSPHRDNSPLHF. This chain links TRBV3-1 (or the pseudogene TRBV3-2) with TRBJ1-6; possible D gene TRBD1, 6 bases. CDR3 size: 14 residues. CDR1 is LGHDT and CDR2 is YNNKEL in the germline V gene (reference sequence). V was clipped by 4 bases and J by 5 bases, with 9 bases between them.